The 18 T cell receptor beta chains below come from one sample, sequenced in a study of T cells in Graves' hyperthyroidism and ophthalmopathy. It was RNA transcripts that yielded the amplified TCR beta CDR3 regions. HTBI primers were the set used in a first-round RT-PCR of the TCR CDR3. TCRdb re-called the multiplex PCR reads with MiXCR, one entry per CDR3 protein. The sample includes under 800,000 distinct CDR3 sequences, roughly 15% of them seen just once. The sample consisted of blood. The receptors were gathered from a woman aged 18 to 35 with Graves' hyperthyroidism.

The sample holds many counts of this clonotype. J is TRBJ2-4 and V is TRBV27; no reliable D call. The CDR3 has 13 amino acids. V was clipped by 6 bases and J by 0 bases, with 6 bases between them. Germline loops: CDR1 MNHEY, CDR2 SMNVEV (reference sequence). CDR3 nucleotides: TGTGCCAGCAGGGCAACAGCCAAAAACATTCAGTACTTC. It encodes CASRATAKNIQYF.

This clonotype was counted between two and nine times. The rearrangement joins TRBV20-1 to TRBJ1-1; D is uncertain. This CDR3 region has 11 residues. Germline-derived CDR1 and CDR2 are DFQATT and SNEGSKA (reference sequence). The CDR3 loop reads CRAHGNTEAFF. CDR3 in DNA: TGCAGGGCCCATGGGAACACTGAAGCTTTCTTT.

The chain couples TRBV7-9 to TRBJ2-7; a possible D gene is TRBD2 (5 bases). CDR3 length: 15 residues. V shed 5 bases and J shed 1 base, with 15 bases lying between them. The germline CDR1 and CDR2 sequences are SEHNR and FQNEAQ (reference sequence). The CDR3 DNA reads TGTGCCAGCAGCCCAATAGATGGACTTTCCTACGAGCAGTACTTC. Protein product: CASSPIDGLSYEQYF.

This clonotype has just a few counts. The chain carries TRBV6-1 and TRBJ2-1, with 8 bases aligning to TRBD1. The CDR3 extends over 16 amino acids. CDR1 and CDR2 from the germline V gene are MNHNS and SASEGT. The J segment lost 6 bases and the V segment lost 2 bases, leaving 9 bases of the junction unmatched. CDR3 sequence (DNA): TGTGCCAGCAGTGAATACGGGACAGGACGGGTCAATGAGCAGTTCTTC. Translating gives CASSEYGTGRVNEQFF.

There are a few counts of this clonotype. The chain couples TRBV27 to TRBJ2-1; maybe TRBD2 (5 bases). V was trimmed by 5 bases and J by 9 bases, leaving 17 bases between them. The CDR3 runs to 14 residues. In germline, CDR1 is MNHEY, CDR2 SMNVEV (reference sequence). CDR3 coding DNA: TGTGCCAGCAGTACTGGTTTCGTGGGGAGTGAGCAGTTCTTC. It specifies CASSTGFVGSEQFF.

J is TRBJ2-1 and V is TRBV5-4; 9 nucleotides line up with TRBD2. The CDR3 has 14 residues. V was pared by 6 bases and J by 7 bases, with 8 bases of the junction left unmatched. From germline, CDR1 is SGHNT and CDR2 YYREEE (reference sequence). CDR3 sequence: CASTAGGRLNEQFF. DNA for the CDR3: TGTGCCAGCACCGCGGGAGGGAGGTTGAATGAGCAGTTCTTC.

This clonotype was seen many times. This CDR3 is CSAREGSYNEQFF. The CDR3 coding sequence is TGCAGTGCTCGCGAGGGGAGCTACAATGAGCAGTTCTTC. This chain connects TRBV20-1 to TRBJ2-1; D may correspond to TRBD1 or TRBD2 (5 bases each). The CDR3 has 13 residues. The V end was cut by 5 bases, the J end by 3 bases, with 11 bases between. CDR1 and CDR2 from the germline V gene are DFQATT and SNEGSKA (reference sequence).

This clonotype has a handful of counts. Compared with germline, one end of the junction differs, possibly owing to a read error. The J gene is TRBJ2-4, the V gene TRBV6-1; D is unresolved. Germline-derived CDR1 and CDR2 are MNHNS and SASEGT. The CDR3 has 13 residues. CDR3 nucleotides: TGTGCCAGCAGACCCATAGCCAAGAACATTCAGTACTTC. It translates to CASRPIAKNIQYF.

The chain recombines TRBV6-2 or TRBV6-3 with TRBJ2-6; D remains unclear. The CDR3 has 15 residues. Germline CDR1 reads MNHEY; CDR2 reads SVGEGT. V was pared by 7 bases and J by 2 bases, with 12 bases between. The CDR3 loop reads CASNEGIAGANVLTF. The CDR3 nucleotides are TGTGCCAGCAACGAAGGGATTGCTGGGGCCAACGTCCTGACTTTC.

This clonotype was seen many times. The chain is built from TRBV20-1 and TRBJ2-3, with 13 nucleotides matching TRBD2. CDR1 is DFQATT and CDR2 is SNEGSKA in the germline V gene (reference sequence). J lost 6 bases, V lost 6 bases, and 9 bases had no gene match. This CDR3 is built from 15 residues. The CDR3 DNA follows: TGCAGTGCGCCTACTAGCGGGAGGGTTGGCGATACGCAGTATTTT. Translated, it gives CSAPTSGRVGDTQYF.

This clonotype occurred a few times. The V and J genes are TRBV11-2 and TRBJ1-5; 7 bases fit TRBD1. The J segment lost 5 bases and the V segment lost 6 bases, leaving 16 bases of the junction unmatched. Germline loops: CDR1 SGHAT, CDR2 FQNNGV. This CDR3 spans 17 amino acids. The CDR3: CASSQRDSPLGDQPQHF. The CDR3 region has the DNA TGTGCCAGCAGTCAACGGGACAGCCCTTTAGGTGATCAGCCCCAGCATTTT.

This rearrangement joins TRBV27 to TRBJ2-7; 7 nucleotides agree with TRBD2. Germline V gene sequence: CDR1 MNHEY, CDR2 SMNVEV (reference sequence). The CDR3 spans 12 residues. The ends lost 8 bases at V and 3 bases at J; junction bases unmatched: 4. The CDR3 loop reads CASSSGNYEQYF. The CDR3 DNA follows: TGTGCCAGCTCCAGCGGGAACTACGAGCAGTACTTC.

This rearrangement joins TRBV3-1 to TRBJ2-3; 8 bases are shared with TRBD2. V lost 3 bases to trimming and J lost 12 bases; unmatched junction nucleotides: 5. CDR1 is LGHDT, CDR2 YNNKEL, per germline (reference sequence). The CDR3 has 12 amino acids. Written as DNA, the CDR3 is TGTGCCAGCAGCCAGGGTAGCGGGGTCCAGTATTTT. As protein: CASSQGSGVQYF.

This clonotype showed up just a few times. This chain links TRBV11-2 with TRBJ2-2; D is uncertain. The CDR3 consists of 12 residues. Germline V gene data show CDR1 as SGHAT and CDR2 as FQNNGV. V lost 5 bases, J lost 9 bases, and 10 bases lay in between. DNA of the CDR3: TGTGCCAGCAGCCCATTGACTTGGGAGCTGTTTTTT. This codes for CASSPLTWELFF.

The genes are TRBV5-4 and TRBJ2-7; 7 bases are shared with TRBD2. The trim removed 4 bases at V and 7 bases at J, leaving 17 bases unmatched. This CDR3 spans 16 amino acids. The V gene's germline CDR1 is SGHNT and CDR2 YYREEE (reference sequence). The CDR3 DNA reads TGTGCCAGCAGCGGAGGGCCCAGGGCGGGAGCTAGAGAGCAGTACTTC. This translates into CASSGGPRAGAREQYF. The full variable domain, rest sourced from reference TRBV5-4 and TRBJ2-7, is ETGVTQSPTHLIKTRGQQVTLRCSSQSGHNTVSWYQQALGQGPQFIFQYYREEENGRGNFPPRFSGLQFPNYSSELNVNALELDDSALYLCASSGGPRAGAREQYFGPGTRLTVT.

DNA of the CDR3: TGCGCCAGCAGCCAAGATGGGGCAGGGTTCCGTAATGAGCAGTTCTTC. This gives the protein CASSQDGAGFRNEQFF. The chain employs TRBV4-3 and TRBJ2-1, with D possibly matching TRBD1 (5 bases). V shed 0 bases and J shed 7 bases, with 16 bases lying between them. Germline values: CDR1 LGHNA, CDR2 YSLEER. This CDR3 has 16 residues.

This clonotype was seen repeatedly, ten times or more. The CDR3 here is CASSEDSYSPLHF. The CDR3 bases are TGTGCCAGCAGTGAAGACTCGTATTCACCCCTCCACTTT. The chain is built from TRBV2 and TRBJ1-6, with D uncertain. V was pared by 1 base and J by 8 bases, with 6 bases between. Germline V gene sequence: CDR1 SNHLY, CDR2 FYNNEI. CDR3 size: 13 residues.

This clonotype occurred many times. CDR3 in amino acids: CAISESSRDRANTEAFF. The DNA of the CDR3 is TGTGCCATCAGTGAGTCCTCCCGGGACAGGGCGAACACTGAAGCTTTCTTT. This chain links TRBV10-3 with TRBJ1-1; 9 positions agree with TRBD1. The CDR3 length is 17 residues. CDR1 ENHRY and CDR2 SYGVKD come from the germline V gene. Trimming at V came to 0 bases and at J to 1 base, leaving 6 bases not matched to a gene.